This TCR beta chain was found in a study of blood T cell repertoires in COVID-19. Study overall: Both acute and convalescent COVID-19 samples were obtained from the United States, Italy and Spain. Sample material is recorded as cDNA or gDNA derived from T cells, B-cell-depleted T cells, or PBMCs.

Seattle's cohort entered during active infection and was followed longitudinally. The V end was cut by 6 bases, the J end by 7 bases, with 10 bases between. The CDR3 covers 13 residues. Germline CDR1 is SNHLY and CDR2 is FYNNEI. Original methodology: Reference gene primer amplification yielded estimated nucleated cell counts. The method was immunoSEQ multiplex PCR; TCRdb's version includes in-frame clones alone and lacks a portion of them. Clone size and V and J calls were adopted from that table, with D and trimming inferred from the DNA. The sample carries more than 75,000 clones, roughly 90% recorded once.

The sequence was obtained from a man aged 50 to 59 with COVID-19, enrolled during active disease. Sequences were obtained from peripheral blood. The V and J genes are TRBV2 and TRBJ1-6; D is uncertain. The CDR3 DNA reads as TGTGCCAGCAGCAGCGAAATCAATTCACCCCTCCACTTT. As protein: CASSSEINSPLHF.